This T cell receptor beta chain was sequenced in a study of beta chain features in type 1 diabetes. Study summary: The patient and healthy donor groups were comparable for age, gender and cell yields.

The V end was cut by 5 bases, the J end by 13 bases, with 15 bases between. Germline CDR1 and CDR2: DFQATT and SNEGSKA (reference sequence). The CDR3 runs to 11 residues. cDNA synthesis used the whole RNA isolate, giving expressed TCRB sequences. Using immunoSEQ multiplex PCR, the repertoire was profiled, and TCRdb retains in-frame clones only, with some absent. The table includes roughly 150,000 clones, 7.5% to 10% detected once. The authors sorted CD4+ naive, central memory, regulatory and stem cell-like memory cells via CD45RO/CCR7/CD25/CD127/CD95/CD27. Study-wide results and limits: Patients with type 1 diabetes showed fewer VDJ junction insertions and more deletions. All four CD4+ subsets of Type 1 diabetes patients contained TCRB CDR3s that were moderately but significantly shorter.

As to this clone: Its antigen is unidentified.

Sequenced sample: central memory CD4+ T cells from blood. The sequence came from a woman between 18 and 30 years old in good health. The chain combines TRBV20-1 with TRBJ1-5; D gene uncertain. CDR3 region: CSAPWGGLQHF. The DNA of the CDR3 is TGCAGTGCTCCCTGGGGAGGCCTTCAGCATTTT.